These 27 T cell receptor beta chains originate from one sample sequenced in a study of CD8 T cells in Susac syndrome. An input of 0.5 to 1 ug of RNA was subjected to reverse transcription using random hexamers. TCRdb reanalysed the immunoSEQ multiplex PCR reads using MiXCR and keeps one entry per CDR3 protein. The sample has about 130,000 distinct CDR3 sequences; around 94% are singletons. The sample comprised CD4+ T cells from PBMCs. Receptor source: a human donor in good health.

V gene TRBV3-1 combines with J gene TRBJ1-2; D is unresolved. This CDR3 comprises 12 residues. The V end lost 1 base, the J end lost 8 bases, and 8 bases lay between the germline ends. CDR1 and CDR2 from the germline V gene are LGHDT and YNNKEL (reference sequence). CDR3 in DNA: TGTGCCAGCAGCCAAGGGTTGAGAGGCTACACCTTC. Protein: CASSQGLRGYTF.

The V call is TRBV6-2 or TRBV6-3, the J call TRBJ2-7, with TRBD2 matching 11 bases. After removal of 8 bases from V and 6 bases from J, the junction contained 9 bases not matched to a gene. The CDR3 consists of 14 residues. CDR1 is MNHEY and CDR2 is SVGEGT in the germline V gene. CDR3 protein: CASRLAGGSGEQYF. The CDR3 nucleotides read TGTGCCAGCCGCCTAGCGGGAGGTTCGGGCGAGCAGTACTTC.

The chain has TRBV2 and TRBJ2-3, with TRBD2 matching 14 bases. The CDR3 runs to 17 residues. Trimming took 6 bases from V and 0 from J; bases not matched to a gene: 5. CDR1 and CDR2 (germline): SNHLY, FYNNEI. As DNA, the CDR3 is TGTGCCAGCAGACCTGGACTAGCGGGAGGCAGCACAGATACGCAGTATTTT. It is translated as CASRPGLAGGSTDTQYF.

The V gene is TRBV28, the J gene TRBJ1-2; 9 positions match TRBD1. With V trimmed by 5 bases and J by 2 bases, 6 bases remained unmatched. The CDR3 runs to 15 residues. Germline V gives CDR1 MDHEN, CDR2 SYDVKM. CDR3 loop: CASSLAGQGNYGYTF. The CDR3, as DNA: TGTGCCAGCAGTCTCGCAGGACAGGGGAACTATGGCTACACCTTC.

The chain joins TRBV5-4 to TRBJ2-2; no clear D. The CDR3 sequence is 12 residues long. Germline loops: CDR1 SGHNT, CDR2 YYREEE (reference sequence). V lost 4 bases to trimming and J lost 6 bases, with 7 bases between them. CDR3 sequence: CASSDISGELFF. The CDR3 DNA is TGTGCCAGCAGCGACATATCCGGGGAGCTGTTTTTT.

This clonotype was seen a single time. The V call is TRBV19, the J call TRBJ2-7; D uncertain. Between the trimmed V and J ends, which lost 4 bases and 3 bases, there was a span of 10 bases. Per the germline V gene, CDR1 is LNHDA and CDR2 is SQIVND (reference sequence). This CDR3 contains 13 residues. In nucleotides, the CDR3 is TGTGCCAGTAGTACCCAGGACGGCTACGAGCAGTACTTC. Residues: CASSTQDGYEQYF.

J is TRBJ1-3 and V is TRBV2, with a tentative D call TRBD1 (5 bases). The CDR3 has 14 amino acids. Per the germline V gene, CDR1 is SNHLY and CDR2 is FYNNEI. Trimming took off 3 bases at V and 4 bases at J, with 10 bases between the two ends. Here the CDR3 reads CASSDSGPGNTIYF. In DNA form, the CDR3 reads TGTGCCAGCAGTGATTCGGGGCCCGGAAACACCATATATTTT.

The chain carries TRBV5-1 and TRBJ1-1; D gene ambiguous. The CDR3 has 11 amino acids. Germline V gene data show CDR1 as SGHRS and CDR2 as YFSETQ. V gave up 6 bases and J gave up 10 bases, with 13 bases separating them. The DNA of the CDR3 is TGCGCCAGCAAGGGAGATACGGCAGCTTTCTTT. This encodes CASKGDTAAFF.

This clonotype has a single count. This chain uses TRBV5-4 with TRBJ2-3; D might be TRBD1 (5 bases). CDR3 length: 15 residues. V lost 0 bases and J lost 1, with 9 bases in between. The germline gives CDR1 SGHNT, CDR2 YYREEE (reference sequence). The CDR3, as DNA: TGTGCCAGCAGCTTGGTCGGACACGGCACAGATACGCAGTATTTT. Its protein product is CASSLVGHGTDTQYF. Variable domain in full (rest from reference TRBV5-4 and TRBJ2-3): ETGVTQSPTHLIKTRGQQVTLRCSSQSGHNTVSWYQQALGQGPQFIFQYYREEENGRGNFPPRFSGLQFPNYSSELNVNALELDDSALYLCASSLVGHGTDTQYFGPGTRLTVL.

In its sample, this clonotype was seen once. This chain links TRBV7-9 with TRBJ2-6; 9 bases are a match to TRBD1. This CDR3 has 18 residues. The germline gives CDR1 SEHNR, CDR2 FQNEAQ (reference sequence). The ends lost 5 bases at V and 4 bases at J; junction bases unmatched: 12. Written as DNA, the CDR3 is TGTGCCAGCAGCGCCGGGACAGGGAGATCATCGGGGGCCAACGTCCTGACTTTC. It is translated as CASSAGTGRSSGANVLTF.

V is TRBV10-2 and J is TRBJ2-3; maybe TRBD2 (6 bases). CDR1 is WSHSY and CDR2 is SAAADI in the germline V gene. This CDR3 is built from 14 residues. V gave up 9 bases and J gave up 1 base, with 14 bases separating them. The CDR3 nucleotides are TGCGCCAGTTCGTCGGGAGTCCGCACAGATACGCAGTATTTT. It specifies CASSSGVRTDTQYF.

This chain links TRBV13 with TRBJ2-2, with 7 nucleotides matching TRBD2. CDR1 is PRHDT, CDR2 FYEKMQ, per germline (reference sequence). Germline trimming cut 5 bases from V and 7 bases from J; bases unmatched to any gene: 13. The CDR3 is made up of 16 amino acids. The CDR3 is CASSRASGGSGGELFF. CDR3 sequence (DNA): TGTGCCAGCAGCCGTGCTAGCGGCGGAAGTGGCGGGGAGCTGTTTTTT.

This rearrangement joins TRBV2 to TRBJ2-3, with D perhaps matching TRBD1 or TRBD2 (5 bases each). The CDR3 runs 14 residues. The ends were cut back, 7 bases at V and 1 base at J, with 12 bases in the middle. The V gene's germline CDR1 is SNHLY and CDR2 FYNNEI. In DNA form, the CDR3 reads TGTGCCAGCAACCGAGGGACCCGCACAGATACGCAGTATTTT. It is translated as CASNRGTRTDTQYF.

The chain couples TRBV5-1 to TRBJ2-1, with 8 bases that match TRBD2. With V trimmed by 2 bases and J by 8 bases, 6 bases remained unmatched. There are 14 residues in the CDR3. Per germline, CDR1 SGHRS and CDR2 YFSETQ. The CDR3 sequence is CASSFGSGNDEQFF. The DNA of the CDR3 is TGCGCCAGCAGCTTTGGTAGCGGGAACGATGAGCAGTTCTTC.

V and J are TRBV2 and TRBJ1-3; D remains ambiguous. Germline V gene sequence: CDR1 SNHLY, CDR2 FYNNEI. The CDR3 consists of 16 residues. V was cut by 0 bases and J by 0 bases, with 9 bases left in between. DNA for the CDR3: TGTGCCAGCAGTGAAGCGCGGCCGGCCTCTGGAAACACCATATATTTT. Its translation is CASSEARPASGNTIYF.

The chain combines TRBV6-2 or TRBV6-3 with TRBJ1-5, with 7 positions matching TRBD1. Germline assignment: CDR1 MNHEY and CDR2 SVGEGT. After removal of 6 bases from V and 7 bases from J, the junction contained 6 bases not matched to a gene. The CDR3 runs 13 residues. The CDR3 DNA is TGTGCCAGCAGGCTACAGGGGAAGCAGCCCCAGCATTTT. It specifies CASRLQGKQPQHF.

The V gene is TRBV15, the J gene TRBJ2-2; D is ambiguous. CDR1 is LNHNV and CDR2 is YYDKDF in the germline V gene (reference sequence). V was clipped by 0 bases and J by 0 bases, with 8 bases between them. The CDR3 covers 16 residues. The CDR3 DNA reads as TGTGCCACCAGCAGAGATATTCGGGCGAACACCGGGGAGCTGTTTTTT. Its protein product is CATSRDIRANTGELFF.

This rearrangement joins TRBV25-1 to TRBJ1-3; D is unresolved. Deletions cut 10 bases from V and 0 bases from J, with 7 bases between. This CDR3 spans 12 amino acids. The germline gives CDR1 MGHDK, CDR2 SYGVNS. CDR3 DNA: TGTGCCACCCTCAGCTCTGGAAACACCATATATTTT. It codes for CATLSSGNTIYF.

This chain uses TRBV6-5 with TRBJ1-2; D possibly corresponds to TRBD1 (6 bases). Germline V lookup: CDR1 MNHEY, CDR2 SVGAGI. Trimming took off 6 bases at V and 5 bases at J, with 16 bases between the two ends. The CDR3 consists of 14 residues. The CDR3 DNA reads as TGTGCCAGCAGGGCGCGGGGGGCTGATTATGGCTACACCTTC. It codes for CASRARGADYGYTF.

This sequence joins TRBV15 and TRBJ2-7; TRBD2 matches at 11 bases. V lost 0 bases, J lost 1 base, and 5 bases stayed unmatched. CDR3 length: 17 amino acids. From germline, CDR1 is LNHNV and CDR2 YYDKDF (reference sequence). This CDR3 reads CATSRDLRLAGSYEQYF. CDR3 coding DNA: TGTGCCACCAGCAGAGACCTTAGACTAGCGGGGTCCTACGAGCAGTACTTC. The variable domain in full, completed from reference TRBV15 and TRBJ2-7, reads DAMVIQNPRYQVTQFGKPVTLSCSQTLNHNVMYWYQQKSSQAPKLLFHYYDKDFNNEADTPDNFQSRRPNTSFCFLDIRSPGLGDTAMYLCATSRDLRLAGSYEQYFGPGTRLTVT.

V is TRBV14 and J is TRBJ1-4, with a tentative D call TRBD1 (5 bases). Germline CDR1 reads SGHDN; CDR2 reads FVKESK. There are 15 residues in the CDR3. The germline V and J ends were trimmed by 0 bases and 7 bases, with 12 bases remaining between them. In DNA form, the CDR3 reads TGTGCCAGCAGCCAAGATGAGGGTAGGGGTGAAAAACTGTTTTTT. As protein: CASSQDEGRGEKLFF. The full variable domain, rest sourced from reference TRBV14 and TRBJ1-4, is EAGVTQFPSHSVIEKGQTVTLRCDPISGHDNLYWYRRVMGKEIKFLLHFVKESKQDESGMPNNRFLAERTGGTYSTLKVQPAELEDSGVYFCASSQDEGRGEKLFFGSGTQLSVL.

This chain joins TRBV20-1 and TRBJ1-1; a weak D match, TRBD1 (5 bases). Germline lookup yields CDR1 DFQATT and CDR2 SNEGSKA (reference sequence). This CDR3 spans 13 amino acids. The ends were cut back, 5 bases at V and 5 bases at J, with 15 bases in the middle. CDR3 coding DNA: TGCAGTGCTCGATCCGGGGGTGAGACTGAAGCTTTCTTT. Translating gives CSARSGGETEAFF.

The chain joins TRBV6-2 or TRBV6-3 to TRBJ1-2; no reliable D call. The V end lost 8 bases, the J end lost 4 bases, and 5 bases lay between the germline ends. This CDR3 is 10 amino acids long. Germline assignment: CDR1 MNHEY and CDR2 SVGEGT. The CDR3 coding sequence is TGTGCCAGCTGGGCCTATGGCTACACCTTC. Amino acid sequence: CASWAYGYTF.

V gene TRBV7-6 combines with J gene TRBJ2-1; 10 bases are a match to TRBD1. V lost 5 bases and J lost 4; bases outside the gene matches: 5. The CDR3 covers 15 residues. The germline V gene encodes CDR1 SGHVS and CDR2 FNYEAQ. The DNA for the CDR3 is TGTGCCAGCAGCCGCGGGACAGGGGTATACAATGAGCAGTTCTTC. Translating gives CASSRGTGVYNEQFF.

The V and J genes are TRBV18 and TRBJ1-1; TRBD1 is a possible D gene (6 bases). The CDR3 covers 13 residues. Trimming stripped 0 bases from V and 7 bases from J, with 9 bases between. Per germline, CDR1 KGHSH and CDR2 LQKENI. The CDR3 DNA reads TGTGCCAGCTCACCACCCGGGACACTTGAAGCTTTCTTT. Translation: CASSPPGTLEAFF. The whole variable domain, filled in from reference TRBV18 and TRBJ1-1, reads NAGVMQNPRHLVRRRGQEARLRCSPMKGHSHVYWYRQLPEEGLKFMVYLQKENIIDESGMPKERFSAEFPKEGPSILRIQQVVRGDSAAYFCASSPPGTLEAFFGQGTRLTVV.

The chain links TRBV4-2 to TRBJ2-1; 14 bases agree with TRBD2. CDR1 LGHNA and CDR2 YNFKEQ come from the germline V gene. The length of the CDR3 is 16 residues. With V trimmed by 3 bases and J by 6 bases, 4 bases remained unmatched. The CDR3 sequence: CASSQEGLAGVNEQFF. Here the CDR3 DNA reads TGTGCCAGCAGCCAGGAGGGACTAGCGGGAGTCAATGAGCAGTTCTTC.

The table lists this clonotype with a count of one. The chain joins TRBV20-1 to TRBJ2-5, with D maybe TRBD2 (6 bases). The germline gives CDR1 DFQATT, CDR2 SNEGSKA (reference sequence). Trimming took off 7 bases at V and 1 base at J, with 10 bases between the two ends. The CDR3 runs 12 residues. DNA for the CDR3: TGCAGTGTCCGGGACTTCCAAGAGACCCAGTACTTC. Translation gives CSVRDFQETQYF.